This TCR beta chain was found in a study of blood T cell repertoires in COVID-19 (dated by TCRdb to 2018 to 2020). Turning to the overall study: Samples from collaborators originated in the United States, Italy and Spain and spanned both the acute and convalescent phases of COVID-19. The material from the prospective study consisted of cDNA or gDNA derived from T cells, B-cell-depleted T cells, or PBMCs. Subjects who had been exposed to COVID-19, were actively infected with it, or had recovered from it provided the deeply sampled blood TCRbeta repertoires that made up the dataset. The repertoires were released in a freely available public database intended as a resource for research on the immune response to SARS-CoV-2. Samples came from the ongoing ImmuneRACE study (first 160 participants) plus 1,254 subjects from 6 global collaborators. The sample metadata nearly always contained a de-identified subject ID, COVID-19 status, age in years and sex. Where available, HLA class I and class II types were obtained from metadata supplied by the sample provider rather than from assay-based typing.

Broader findings and caveats from the paper: The amount of clinical and demographic metadata varied by source and participant and was provided uncurated.

CDR1 SGHRS and CDR2 YFSETQ are derived from the germline V gene. V and J lose 4 bases and 4 bases, and a span of 17 bases separates them. The CDR3, from cysteine to phenylalanine, totals 16 residues. Of all the DNA, just the CDR3 is kept, 48 bases in frame from base 1. The immunoSEQ Assay, a bias-controlled multiplex PCR, was used to amplify TCRbeta CDR3 regions from genomic DNA. In the paper's pipeline: The number of nucleated cells in each sample was estimated by amplification of reference gene primers within the assay. To quantify the absolute abundance of each unique TCRbeta CDR3 rearrangement, sequence reads were collapsed and filtered. For each sample, productive Simpson clonality was calculated as the square root of Simpson's diversity index over productive rearrangements. Sourced from immuneACCESS, this table was stored by TCRdb with only in-frame sequences that have V and J called. A share of the clones is absent; for the studies checked, an unresolved V gene accounts for under half, and the remainder has no known explanation. That table gives V, J and clone size, and the DNA gave D and trimming. The sample table records roughly 230,000 clones; about 82% of these occur just once. The top ten clonotypes cover 5.5% to 8% of the sample.

A note on this clone: Which antigen it targets is not known. The sample holds no much larger clone one base away, and base qualities are not on file.

Whole blood was collected in K2EDTA tubes by collaborating institutions according to the institutions' own protocols. For TCRbeta analysis, collaborators shipped samples in one of three forms: frozen whole blood, isolated PBMCs, or DNA extracted from either of those sample types. The chain was built from TRBV5-1 and TRBJ2-2; D gene: possibly TRBD2, on 6 matching bases. The source of this sequence is a woman aged 55-75 years with active or convalescent COVID-19. Sequences were obtained from peripheral blood. The sequenced DNA: TGCGCCAGCAGCACCTTGGCGGGGTCGGGCACCGGGGAGCTGTTTTTT. This translates into CASSTLAGSGTGELFF.